This entry features one T cell receptor beta chain sequence. Its antigen is undetermined. This entry comes from a study of blood T cell dynamics during melanoma immunotherapy. For the study at large: First-line therapy was either pembrolizumab or nivolumab with ipilimumab for metastatic melanoma. Study-level results: At W3, later disease-control patients showed bifurcated PBMC repertoire changes, unlike progressors. Whether repertoire-driving clones were melanoma-specific could not be determined.

CDR3 length equals 16 residues. The germline gives CDR1 LNHNV, CDR2 YYDKDF (reference sequence). Trimming removed 3 bases from V and 0 bases from J, with 15 bases in between. Time point defined: week 3, after first cycle of checkpoint inhibitor. DNA loading was fixed at 350 ng for all bulk PBMC samples. The protocol was immunoSEQ multiplex PCR, while the TCRdb copy is restricted to in-frame clones and leaves out a portion. The table records approximately 11,000 clones, 80% of them present only once. The chain uses TRBV15 and TRBJ2-7; D gene unclear. The sequenced sample was blood, obtained from a patient treated with checkpoint blockade. The clonotype was recovered from a human donor with melanoma. CDR3 DNA: TGTGCCACCAGCAGGGGGTCCGGGCAAAGCTCCTACGAGCAGTACTTC. Translation gives CATSRGSGQSSYEQYF.